One sample yielded the 19 T cell receptor beta chains listed below, sequenced in a study of regulatory T cells in long-lasting Graves disease. The TCR beta library used iRepertoire HTBI primers with Arm-PCR amplification of CDR3. TCRdb analysed the multiplex PCR reads with MiXCR anew, one entry per CDR3 protein. The sample lists 550,000 to 600,000 distinct CDR3 sequences, about 16% occurring once. Described time point: newly diagnosed GD, antithyroid drugs for less than 3 months. PBMCs provided the RNA from which the TCR library was made. These same data were also listed under a study on T cells in Graves' hyperthyroidism and ophthalmopathy.

The sequencing used peripheral blood mononuclear cells (PBMCs), collected at new diagnosis, from a patient treated with antithyroid drugs. The origin of the receptors is a man aged 18 to 30 with Graves disease.

The V gene is TRBV6-6, the J gene TRBJ2-1; TRBD2 might be the D (6 bases). Deletions cut 0 bases from V and 6 bases from J, with 18 bases between. CDR1 and CDR2 from the germline V gene are MNHNY and SVGAGI (reference sequence). The CDR3 totals 17 residues. The CDR3 here is CASSYSLLGGSGNEQFF. The CDR3 coding sequence is TGTGCCAGCAGTTACTCGTTGTTGGGAGGCTCGGGCAATGAGCAGTTCTTC.

A word on this clonotype: It may be a read error: a sequence one base away is much more abundant. The chain links TRBV6-1 to TRBJ2-4; no definite D call. Germline lookup yields CDR1 MNHNS and CDR2 SASEGT. The CDR3 loop spans 15 amino acids. V was pared by 7 bases and J by 3 bases, with 16 bases between. As DNA, the CDR3 is TGTGCCAGCAACTCTTTCCTGGGCGGCAAAAACATTCAGTACTTC. Encoded protein: CASNSFLGGKNIQYF.

This clonotype was recorded at least ten times. The chain links TRBV7-8 to TRBJ2-3, with TRBD2 identical over 14 bases. Looked up from germline, CDR1 is SGHVS and CDR2 is FQNEAQ. The trim removed 5 bases at V and 7 bases at J, leaving 14 bases unmatched. CDR3 length: 18 amino acids. This CDR3 is CASSAHWGLAGERYTQYF. The CDR3 nucleotides read TGTGCCAGCAGCGCCCACTGGGGACTAGCGGGAGAGCGGTATACGCAGTATTTT.

This clonotype was detected only a few times. The chain has TRBV20-1 and TRBJ1-6; TRBD1 matches 7 bases. The V gene's germline CDR1 is DFQATT and CDR2 SNEGSKA (reference sequence). CDR3 length: 15 residues. V shed 5 bases and J 7 bases; nucleotides not matched to a gene: 11. CDR3 coding DNA: TGCAGTGCTTCGCTCGTGGGACAGAAGAATTCACCCCTCCACTTT. Residues: CSASLVGQKNSPLHF.

This clonotype was observed at least ten times. The V and J genes are TRBV5-1 and TRBJ1-2; 8 bases fit TRBD1. Germline-derived CDR1 and CDR2 are SGHRS and YFSETQ. J was trimmed by 4 bases and V by 3 bases; bases with no gene match: 8. The CDR3 contains 15 residues. This CDR3 is CASSSGQGGAYGYTF. In DNA form, the CDR3 reads TGCGCCAGCAGCTCTGGACAGGGAGGGGCCTATGGCTACACCTTC. Full variable domain (remainder filled in from reference TRBV5-1 and TRBJ1-2): KAGVTQTPRYLIKTRGQQVTLSCSPISGHRSVSWYQQTPGQGLQFLFEYFSETQRNKGNFPGRFSGRQFSNSRSEMNVSTLELGDSALYLCASSSGQGGAYGYTFGSGTRLTVV.

At least ten counts were recorded for this clonotype. The V call is TRBV5-1, the J call TRBJ2-3; TRBD2 aligns across 13 bases. The V gene end was trimmed by 5 bases and the J gene end by 3 bases; junction bases not matched to a gene: 6. The CDR3 has 16 residues. Per germline, CDR1 SGHRS and CDR2 YFSETQ. CDR3 region: CASSSGTSGKTDTQYF. The CDR3 DNA reads TGCGCCAGCAGTTCTGGGACTAGCGGGAAGACAGATACGCAGTATTTT.

In this sample, this clonotype turned up many times. The chain uses TRBV28 and TRBJ2-7, with 8 nucleotides matching TRBD1. CDR1 and CDR2 from the germline V gene are MDHEN and SYDVKM. With V trimmed by 4 bases and J by 0 bases, 5 bases remained unmatched. This CDR3 region has 15 residues. The DNA of the CDR3 is TGTGCCAGCAGTTACAGGGGGACCCCCTCCTACGAGCAGTACTTC. Its protein product is CASSYRGTPSYEQYF.

There are a few counts of this clonotype. The rearrangement uses TRBV18 and TRBJ2-3; D unresolved. The CDR3 sequence is 15 residues long. Germline V gene sequence: CDR1 KGHSH, CDR2 LQKENI. V lost 2 bases to trimming and J lost 0 bases, with 9 bases between them. The CDR3 spells CASSPRYLSTDTQYF. The DNA for the CDR3 is TGTGCCAGCTCACCAAGATATTTAAGCACAGATACGCAGTATTTT. The whole variable domain, filled in from reference TRBV18 and TRBJ2-3, reads NAGVMQNPRHLVRRRGQEARLRCSPMKGHSHVYWYRQLPEEGLKFMVYLQKENIIDESGMPKERFSAEFPKEGPSILRIQQVVRGDSAAYFCASSPRYLSTDTQYFGPGTRLTVL.

This clonotype occurred a few times. The chain employs TRBV7-8 and TRBJ2-3, with 16 bases that match TRBD2. The CDR3 runs 18 residues. CDR1 is SGHVS, CDR2 FQNEAQ, per germline. J was trimmed by 1 base and V by 5 bases; bases with no gene match: 6. The CDR3 DNA reads as TGTGCCAGCAGCCTCGGGACTAGCGGGGGGGTGCGCACAGATACGCAGTATTTT. This codes for CASSLGTSGGVRTDTQYF.

The J gene is TRBJ2-1, the V gene TRBV28; tentatively, D is TRBD2 (5 bases). Germline CDR1 is MDHEN and CDR2 is SYDVKM. The CDR3 has 16 amino acids. V was trimmed by 3 bases and J by 2 bases, leaving 14 bases between them. CDR3 loop: CASSLVPEGTYNEQFF. The CDR3 DNA reads TGTGCCAGCAGTTTGGTCCCTGAGGGAACCTACAATGAGCAGTTCTTC.

This clonotype has a count of ten or more. The gene calls are TRBV19 and TRBJ2-1, with TRBD2 matching 14 bases. Germline V gene data show CDR1 as LNHDA and CDR2 as SQIVND (reference sequence). The CDR3 is made up of 15 amino acids. Trimming removed 3 bases from V and 9 bases from J; junction bases left unmatched: 4. This CDR3 is CASSMTSGRAFEQFF. The CDR3 DNA is TGTGCCAGTAGTATGACTAGCGGGAGGGCCTTTGAGCAGTTCTTC.

This clonotype was observed at least ten times. V and J are TRBV2 and TRBJ1-1; TRBD1 matches 7 bases. The V segment lost 4 bases and the J segment 7 bases; nucleotides outside the gene matches: 9. Germline CDR1 is SNHLY and CDR2 is FYNNEI. This CDR3 contains 14 residues. CDR3 sequence: CASSAMTGRFEAFF. CDR3 sequence (DNA): TGTGCCAGCAGTGCCATGACAGGGAGGTTTGAAGCTTTCTTT.

This clonotype was counted only a few times. This sequence joins TRBV20-1 and TRBJ2-2; 7 nucleotides match TRBD1. The CDR3 covers 15 residues. The germline V gene has CDR1 DFQATT and CDR2 SNEGSKA (reference sequence). With 3 bases clipped from V and 2 bases from J, the junction kept 6 bases outside the gene matches. The chain's CDR3 is CSASLGQPNTGELFF. DNA for the CDR3: TGCAGTGCTAGTCTGGGACAGCCTAACACCGGGGAGCTGTTTTTT.

At least ten counts were recorded for this clonotype. The chain has TRBV6-1 and TRBJ2-5, with 11 bases aligning to TRBD2. With 6 bases clipped from V and 7 bases from J, the junction kept 13 bases outside the gene matches. In germline, CDR1 is MNHNS, CDR2 SASEGT. The CDR3 extends over 16 amino acids. For the CDR3, the DNA is TGTGCCAGCAGATTACCGGGACTAGCGGAACACGGGACCCAGTACTTC. It codes for CASRLPGLAEHGTQYF.

This clonotype was seen many times. The chain combines TRBV28 with TRBJ1-5; TRBD1 agrees at 7 bases. The CDR3 spans 16 residues. Germline assignment: CDR1 MDHEN and CDR2 SYDVKM. The J segment lost 3 bases and the V segment lost 5 bases, leaving 10 bases of the junction unmatched. CDR3 DNA sequence: TGTGCCAGCAGTCAAAAGACAGGGTGGAACAATCAGCCCCAGCATTTT. Its protein product is CASSQKTGWNNQPQHF.

This clonotype was seen more than once but under ten times. CDR3 amino acids: CSARTSETYEQYF. CDR3 bases: TGCAGCGCCCGGACTAGCGAAACCTACGAGCAGTACTTC. The rearrangement uses TRBV29-1 and TRBJ2-7; 9 bases are shared with TRBD2. After removal of 7 bases from V and 2 bases from J, the junction contained 6 bases not matched to a gene. CDR3 size: 13 residues. Germline V gene lookup returns CDR1 SQVTM and CDR2 ANQGSEA.

This chain uses TRBV20-1 with TRBJ1-5, with D unresolved. V lost 1 base, J lost 0 bases, and 10 bases lay in between. CDR3 length: 15 residues. Germline loops: CDR1 DFQATT, CDR2 SNEGSKA (reference sequence). DNA of the CDR3: TGCAGTGCTAGAGTGGGATTTAATAGCAATCAGCCCCAGCATTTT. Protein sequence: CSARVGFNSNQPQHF.

This clonotype was counted between two and nine times. The V gene is TRBV10-3, the J gene TRBJ2-7, with 12 positions matching TRBD1. The length of the CDR3 is 13 residues. The V gene's germline CDR1 is ENHRY and CDR2 SYGVKD. V was clipped by 6 bases and J by 5 bases; unmatched bases: 2. The CDR3, as DNA: TGTGCCATCAGGGGACAGGGGGCCGACGAGCAGTACTTC. This sequence encodes CAIRGQGADEQYF.

In its sample, this clonotype was seen a few times. This likely reflects a read error, since a far larger clone is one base away. The chain carries TRBV11-2 and TRBJ2-1, with D unclear. The CDR3 length is 13 residues. Trimming removed 3 bases from V and 10 bases from J, with 13 bases in between. The germline V gene has CDR1 SGHAT and CDR2 FQNNGV. This chain's CDR3 is CASSLTQTYEQFF. The CDR3 bases are TGTGCCAGCAGCTTGACACAGACCTACGAGCAGTTCTTC.